The 10 T cell receptor beta chains listed next were all sequenced from one sample in a study of T cell responses to AZD1222 COVID-19 vaccine. Profiled with immunoSEQ multiplex PCR; TCRdb holds only in-frame clones, not every one. The data contain 75,000 to 100,000 clones, about 89% of them seen just once; the ten biggest clones take up 2% to 3%. Sample: peripheral blood, taken on day 0 of AZD1222 vaccination. The origin of the receptors is an adult in good health.

This clone showed up just a few times. The gene calls are TRBV30 and TRBJ2-7, with TRBD2 identical over 10 bases. Germline V gives CDR1 GTSNPN, CDR2 SVGIG (reference sequence). The CDR3 is 13 residues long. Losses at the gene ends were 4 bases for V and 7 bases for J; bases not matched to a gene: 7. In DNA, the CDR3 is TGTGCCTGGAATAGCGGGAGGCTTCAGGAGCAGTACTTC. Amino acid sequence: CAWNSGRLQEQYF. Looking up the rest from reference TRBV30 and TRBJ2-7 gives the full variable domain: SQTIHQWPATLVQPVGSPLSLECTVEGTSNPNLYWYRQAAGRGLQLLFYSVGIGQISSEVPQNLSASRPQDRQFILSSKKLLLSDSGFYLCAWNSGRLQEQYFGPGTRLTVT.

The V gene is TRBV10-1, the J gene TRBJ2-7, with D possibly being TRBD1 (6 bases). Germline values: CDR1 WNHNN, CDR2 SYGVQD (reference sequence). V was cut by 6 bases and J by 5 bases, with 11 bases left in between. The CDR3 has 12 amino acids. CDR3 nucleotide sequence: TGCGCCAGCAGACAGGGTTCCGACGAGCAGTACTTC. It codes for CASRQGSDEQYF.

The rearrangement links TRBV29-1 to TRBJ1-5; 9 bases agree with TRBD1. V shed 7 bases, J shed 3 bases, and the junction held 7 bases outside the gene matches. Germline assignment: CDR1 SQVTM and CDR2 ANQGSEA. This CDR3 region has 14 residues. CDR3 nucleotides: TGCAGCGCAAAGACAGGGGGAGACAATCAGCCCCAGCATTTT. Translation: CSAKTGGDNQPQHF.

The chain is built from TRBV5-1 and TRBJ2-7; maybe TRBD2 (5 bases). The CDR3 has 12 amino acids. Germline values: CDR1 SGHRS, CDR2 YFSETQ. V dropped 3 bases and J dropped 3 bases, with 7 bases sitting between them. The CDR3 here is CASSSRGYEQYF. As DNA, the CDR3 is TGCGCCAGCAGCTCACGGGGCTACGAGCAGTACTTC.

The rearrangement uses TRBV5-6 and TRBJ2-7; D call uncertain. V lost 0 bases and J 5 bases, leaving 3 bases between the germline ends. The CDR3 length is 11 residues. Germline CDR1 and CDR2: SGHDT and YYEEEE. CDR3 amino acids: CASSLDHEQYF. The CDR3 DNA reads as TGTGCCAGCAGCTTGGACCACGAGCAGTACTTC.

The chain has TRBV7-9 and TRBJ2-3; D uncertain. Trimming removed 5 bases at V and 6 bases at J, with 18 bases between. The CDR3 covers 15 residues. Germline V gene data show CDR1 as SEHNR and CDR2 as FQNEAQ (reference sequence). CDR3 sequence (DNA): TGTGCCAGCAGCCAAAATCTAGGCCACATGGATACGCAGTATTTT. Its translation is CASSQNLGHMDTQYF.

The CDR3 DNA reads as TGTGCCAGCAGGGAGGGCTCGAACACCGGGGAGCTGTTTTTT. It encodes CASREGSNTGELFF. The chain has TRBV11-1 and TRBJ2-2; D possibly corresponds to TRBD2 (6 bases). Trimming removed 6 bases at V and 0 bases at J, with 8 bases between. CDR1 SGHAT and CDR2 FQDESV come from the germline V gene (reference sequence). The CDR3 consists of 14 residues.

The chain employs TRBV5-1 and TRBJ2-1, with TRBD1 as a possible D gene (5 bases). V was clipped by 3 bases and J by 8 bases, with 9 bases between them. The CDR3 is 12 residues long. The germline CDR1 and CDR2 sequences are SGHRS and YFSETQ. The CDR3 here is CASSSQGHEQFF. CDR3 nucleotide sequence: TGCGCCAGCAGCTCCCAGGGCCATGAGCAGTTCTTC.

This chain joins TRBV12-3 or TRBV12-4 and TRBJ1-1; D may be TRBD1 (6 bases). With 5 bases removed from V and 1 base from J, the gap between germline ends came to 8 bases. The CDR3 loop spans 13 amino acids. CDR3 DNA: TGTGCCAGCAGTACACAGGGGAACACTGAAGCTTTCTTT. It encodes CASSTQGNTEAFF.

The chain recombines TRBV28 with TRBJ1-1; 8 positions agree with TRBD1. CDR3 length: 15 amino acids. CDR1 is MDHEN and CDR2 is SYDVKM in the germline V gene. J gave up 3 bases and V 5 bases, and 8 bases lay outside the gene matches. The CDR3 DNA sequence: TGTGCCAGCAGTGCACCAGGGGGCGCGCACACTGAAGCTTTCTTT. Protein product: CASSAPGGAHTEAFF.